This T cell receptor (beta chain) was sequenced in a study of T cells in Graves' hyperthyroidism and ophthalmopathy. Using RNA transcripts as the source, TCR beta CDR3 regions were amplified. A set of HTBI primers served as the primers for a first-round RT-PCR of the TCR CDR3. TCRdb analysed the multiplex PCR reads with MiXCR anew, one entry per CDR3 protein. The data hold hundreds of thousands of distinct CDR3 sequences, with 14% observed a single time. The CDR3 consists of 14 residues. Looked up from germline, CDR1 is SGHDN and CDR2 is FVKESK. Trimming stripped 0 bases from V and 4 bases from J, with 9 bases between. Study-level findings and limits: The model made its ophthalmopathy prediction, and onset followed a median about 6.8 months later.

Hyperthyroidism patients were newly diagnosed, had disease duration under 2 months, and were aged 18 to 65 years. Patients showing uncontrolled infection, other autoimmune disease, pregnancy or lactation were ineligible. The diagnoses drew upon clinical symptoms, serum thyroxine and TRAb, thyroid ultrasound and orbital computed tomography. In this sample, this clonotype turned up many times. No antigen is known for it. Sequencing was done on a sample of blood. The chain links TRBV14 to TRBJ1-1; no clear D gene. The TCR comes from a young woman with Graves' hyperthyroidism. As DNA, the CDR3 is TGTGCCAGCAGCCAAGATTATAGCAGCACTGAAGCTTTCTTT. Translation gives CASSQDYSSTEAFF.